This T cell receptor beta chain was recorded in a study of T cells after yellow fever vaccination. TCRdb used MiXCR to reprocess the 5' RACE reads, holding one entry per CDR3 protein. The sample holds 200,000 to 300,000 distinct CDR3 sequences; about 7% are singletons and the top ten take around 1%. In this sample, this clonotype turned up many times. What it recognizes is unknown. The study's findings and limits: Subsequent to the booster, the majority of primary-vaccination clones reappeared (about 97% CD4, roughly 90% CD8).

The CDR3 totals 14 residues. The V end lost 4 bases, the J end lost 2 bases, and 11 bases lay between the germline ends. Germline CDR1 reads LNHDA; CDR2 reads SQIVND (reference sequence). V usage is TRBV19 and J usage is TRBJ1-1; D is possibly TRBD1 (5 bases). This receptor was taken from a man aged 25 to 45 who received the YFV17D yellow fever vaccine. Sequences were derived from CD4+ T cells sorted from PBMCs, sampled on the day of the yellow fever booster vaccination. CDR3 sequence: CASSRQSYNTEAFF. CDR3 DNA: TGTGCCAGTAGTAGACAGAGTTATAACACTGAAGCTTTCTTT.